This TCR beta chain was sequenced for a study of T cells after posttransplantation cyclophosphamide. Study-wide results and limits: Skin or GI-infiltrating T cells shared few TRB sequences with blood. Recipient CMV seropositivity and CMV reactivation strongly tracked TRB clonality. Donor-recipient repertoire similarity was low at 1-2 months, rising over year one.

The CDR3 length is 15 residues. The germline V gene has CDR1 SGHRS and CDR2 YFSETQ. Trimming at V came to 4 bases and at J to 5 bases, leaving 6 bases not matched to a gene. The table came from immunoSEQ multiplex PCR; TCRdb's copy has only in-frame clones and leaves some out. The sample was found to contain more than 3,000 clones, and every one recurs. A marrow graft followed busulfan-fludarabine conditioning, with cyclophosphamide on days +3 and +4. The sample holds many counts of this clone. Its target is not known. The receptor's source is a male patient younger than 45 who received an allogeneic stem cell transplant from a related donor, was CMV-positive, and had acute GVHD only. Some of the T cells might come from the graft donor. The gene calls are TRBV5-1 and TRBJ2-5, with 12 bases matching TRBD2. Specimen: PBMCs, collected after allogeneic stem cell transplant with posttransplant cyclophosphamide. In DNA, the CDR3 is TGCGCCAGCAGCGAGACTAGCGGGGGCCCGGAGACCCAGTACTTC. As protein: CASSETSGGPETQYF.